This section outlines one T cell receptor beta chain sequence together with its context. Its cognate antigen is unknown. Libraries were prepared by immunoSEQ multiplex PCR; TCRdb keeps only in-frame clonotypes and omits some of them. The sample gives 20,000 to 25,000 clones, around four fifths of which show up once; 9% to 10% is in the top ten. This sample was included in a study of CD4+ T cells in melanoma. General study findings and limits: A reported correlation linked neoantigen-specific CD4+ T cells to CD8+, macrophage and B cell function. Neoantigen-specific CD4+ T cells in melanoma reportedly had diverse differentiation states.

Germline trimming cut 5 bases from V and 8 bases from J; bases unmatched to any gene: 5. In germline, CDR1 is SGHTA, CDR2 FQGTGA. The CDR3 covers 13 residues. The TCR sequence derives from a human donor with melanoma. The chain has TRBV7-3 and TRBJ2-1; TRBD1 matches at 8 bases. The chain's CDR3 is CASSRTGFDEQFF. DNA for the CDR3: TGTGCCAGCAGCAGGACAGGGTTCGATGAGCAGTTCTTC.